The 32 T cell receptor beta chains below come from one sample, sequenced in a study of response to subunit inactivated influenza vaccine. Each CDR3 protein is one row after TCRdb ran MiXCR on the RT-PCR reads. Altogether approximately 530,000 distinct CDR3 sequences are present, approximately 12% being singletons, with the ten largest covering around 14%. This specimen was PBMCs from blood, taken about 40 days after vaccination. The receptor set was obtained from a man aged 50 to 60 who received an inactivated influenza vaccine.

The sample holds many counts of this clonotype. This chain links TRBV20-1 with TRBJ2-7, with a possible D match to TRBD1 (6 bases). Germline V gene data show CDR1 as DFQATT and CDR2 as SNEGSKA (reference sequence). V lost 4 bases, J lost 1 base, and 14 bases lay in between. The CDR3 is 14 residues long. The CDR3 loop is CSAIPFGQSYEQYF. CDR3 sequence (DNA): TGCAGTGCTATTCCTTTTGGACAGTCCTACGAGCAGTACTTC.

This clonotype was found a few times. This chain connects TRBV4-3 to TRBJ1-4, with D tentatively TRBD1 (5 bases). Per germline, CDR1 LGHNA and CDR2 YSLEER. The CDR3 sequence is 15 residues long. The V gene lost 0 bases and the J gene lost 12 bases, with 17 bases spanning the gap. CDR3 sequence: CASSQDQDTRIQLFF. The CDR3 nucleotides are TGCGCCAGCAGCCAAGATCAGGACACCCGAATTCAACTGTTTTTT.

Remarks on this clonotype: The junction does not match germline at one end; this may be a read error. The chain is built from TRBV20-1 and TRBJ2-2; 14 bases agree with TRBD2. This CDR3 comprises 18 residues. Germline assignment: CDR1 DFQATT and CDR2 SNEGSKA (reference sequence). The CDR3 sequence is CSARGRTSGGPGSGELLF. The CDR3 DNA reads as TGCAGTGCTAGAGGAAGGACTAGCGGGGGGCCTGGGTCCGGGGAGCTGCTTTTT.

This clonotype was seen a few times. This chain connects TRBV7-6 to TRBJ2-5; 9 bases are a match to TRBD2. With V trimmed by 5 bases and J by 3 bases, 4 bases remained unmatched. Per germline, CDR1 SGHVS and CDR2 FNYEAQ. The CDR3 runs 14 residues. The CDR3 is CASSRLAAEETQYF. The CDR3 DNA reads TGTGCCAGCAGCCGACTAGCGGCAGAAGAGACCCAGTACTTC.

V is TRBV12-3 or TRBV12-4 and J is TRBJ2-5, with 7 nucleotides matching TRBD1. The V gene end was trimmed by 5 bases and the J gene end by 1 base; junction bases not matched to a gene: 4. The CDR3 is 14 residues long. The CDR3 here is CASSLPGGQETQYF. The CDR3 DNA reads as TGTGCCAGCAGTCTCCCAGGGGGCCAAGAGACCCAGTACTTC.

In its sample, this clonotype was seen a few times. This rearrangement joins TRBV19 to TRBJ2-2; 11 positions agree with TRBD1. The germline V gene has CDR1 LNHDA and CDR2 SQIVND (reference sequence). The CDR3 loop spans 16 amino acids. The trim removed 6 bases at V and 6 bases at J, leaving 9 bases unmatched. The CDR3 protein is CASRRTGTGGAGELFF. In nucleotides, the CDR3 is TGTGCCAGTAGAAGAACCGGGACAGGGGGGGCCGGGGAGCTGTTTTTT.

This sequence joins TRBV5-6 and TRBJ2-3; tentative D call: TRBD1 (6 bases). CDR1 and CDR2 (germline): SGHDT, YYEEEE. With 3 bases removed from V and 6 bases from J, the gap between germline ends came to 17 bases. This CDR3 spans 15 amino acids. The CDR3, as DNA: TGTGCCAGCAGCTCCTTTGTAGAGGGGGTTGATACGCAGTATTTT. It specifies CASSSFVEGVDTQYF.

This clonotype has more than one count but fewer than ten. The gene calls are TRBV7-6 and TRBJ1-2; 9 bases fit TRBD1. The CDR3 consists of 15 residues. Germline CDR1 SGHVS, CDR2 FNYEAQ. The ends lost 5 bases at V and 3 bases at J; junction bases unmatched: 7. DNA for the CDR3: TGTGCCAGCAGCCCTGGACAGGGGTGGGACTATGGCTACACCTTC. Protein product: CASSPGQGWDYGYTF.

This clonotype appeared a few times. V usage is TRBV20-1 and J usage is TRBJ2-3; 13 nucleotides match TRBD2. Trimming cost V 2 bases and J 7 bases; bases outside gene matches: 24. The length of the CDR3 is 21 residues. Germline-derived CDR1 and CDR2 are DFQATT and SNEGSKA (reference sequence). The CDR3 DNA sequence: TGCAGTGCTAGACAATACACCGGGACTAGCGGGGACGAGATTAGTACACATACGCAGTATTTT. This sequence encodes CSARQYTGTSGDEISTHTQYF.

The chain employs TRBV7-2 and TRBJ2-7; weak D call: TRBD2 (6 bases). Germline V gene sequence: CDR1 SGHTA, CDR2 FQGNSA. This CDR3 spans 15 amino acids. V shed 2 bases and J shed 6 bases, with 17 bases lying between them. CDR3 coding DNA: TGTGCCAGCAGCTTAACAAGGCGGGGCAATCTCGAGCAGTACTTC. The encoded protein is CASSLTRRGNLEQYF. The full variable domain, rest sourced from reference TRBV7-2 and TRBJ2-7, is GAGVSQSPSNKVTEKGKDVELRCDPISGHTALYWYRQSLGQGLEFLIYFQGNSAPDKSGLPSDRFSAERTGGSVSTLTIQRTQQEDSAVYLCASSLTRRGNLEQYFGPGTRLTVT.

The V gene is TRBV2, the J gene TRBJ2-5; 12 positions match TRBD2. Germline trimming cut 0 bases from V and 9 bases from J; bases unmatched to any gene: 8. This CDR3 has 16 amino acids. CDR1 is SNHLY, CDR2 FYNNEI, per germline. The DNA of the CDR3 is TGTGCCAGCAGTGAAGCAGAGCTAGCGGGGGGGCTGTCCCAGTACTTC. It codes for CASSEAELAGGLSQYF.

The rearrangement joins TRBV29-1 to TRBJ2-3; a possible D gene is TRBD2 (7 bases). Trimming took 6 bases from V and 4 from J, leaving 14 bases between them. From germline, CDR1 is SQVTM and CDR2 ANQGSEA. The CDR3 length is 13 residues. The CDR3 DNA reads TGCAGCGTGGAGAGGGGGGGGGCAGATACGCAGTATTTT. Translated, it gives CSVERGGADTQYF.

This clonotype was detected only a few times. CDR3: CASSPTGTGPPYEQYF. Here the CDR3 DNA reads TGTGCCAGCAGTCCCACCGGGACTGGGCCCCCCTACGAGCAGTACTTC. The chain employs TRBV12-3 or TRBV12-4 and TRBJ2-7; TRBD2 might be the D (6 bases). Trimming cost V 5 bases and J 2 bases, with 19 bases left between them. The length of the CDR3 is 16 residues.

This clonotype was seen more than once but under ten times. This chain links TRBV4-2 with TRBJ2-2; tentatively, D is TRBD2 (6 bases). The V end lost 4 bases, the J end lost 3 bases, and 18 bases lay between the germline ends. CDR3 length equals 17 residues. Germline assignment: CDR1 LGHNA and CDR2 YNFKEQ. CDR3 sequence: CASSRGTLASHTGELFF. CDR3 sequence (DNA): TGTGCCAGCAGCCGCGGGACGTTAGCGTCTCACACCGGGGAGCTGTTTTTT.

This chain uses TRBV9 with TRBJ2-1, with 13 bases aligning to TRBD2. Germline trimming cut 3 bases from V and 6 bases from J; bases unmatched to any gene: 9. The CDR3 totals 17 residues. The germline CDR1 and CDR2 sequences are SGDLS and YYNGEE. CDR3 in DNA: TGTGCCAGCAGCGGTGGAAGGGGACTAGCGGGATTCAATGAGCAGTTCTTC. This translates into CASSGGRGLAGFNEQFF.

The chain employs TRBV5-1 and TRBJ2-2; D remains unclear. Trimming shortened V by 7 bases and J by 3 bases, and 10 bases separated the two germline ends. The germline V gene has CDR1 SGHRS and CDR2 YFSETQ. This CDR3 contains 13 residues. CDR3 sequence (DNA): TGCGCCAGCGGTAGCCCTCACACCGGGGAGCTGTTTTTT. It codes for CASGSPHTGELFF.

This clonotype was recorded many times. The CDR3 DNA sequence: TGTGCCAGCATCGTACCCCGGCGGTTCTTC. Translation: CASIVPRRFF. The chain carries TRBV28 and TRBJ2-1; no clear D gene. The ends were cut back, 7 bases at V and 15 bases at J, with 13 bases in the middle. Germline CDR1 reads MDHEN; CDR2 reads SYDVKM. The CDR3 has 10 residues.

This clonotype turned up a few times. The genes are TRBV4-2 and TRBJ1-2; D gene uncertain. The germline gives CDR1 LGHNA, CDR2 YNFKEQ. The V end was cut by 0 bases, the J end by 7 bases, with 9 bases between. This CDR3 contains 13 residues. The CDR3 DNA is TGTGCCAGCAGCCAAGAACGGGTCGGTGGCTACACCTTC. It yields the protein CASSQERVGGYTF.

This clonotype was detected ten times or more. This chain links TRBV20-1 with TRBJ2-3; D might be TRBD2 (6 bases). Trimming took 0 bases from V and 8 from J, leaving 12 bases between them. The CDR3 has 13 amino acids. CDR1 and CDR2 (germline): DFQATT, SNEGSKA (reference sequence). The DNA of the CDR3 is TGCAGTGCTAGAGATCCTCTGGAGGGTACGCAGTATTTT. Protein sequence: CSARDPLEGTQYF.

The chain couples TRBV5-6 to TRBJ1-1, with TRBD1 as a possible D gene (6 bases). Between the trimmed V and J ends, which lost 3 bases and 8 bases, there was a span of 11 bases. Germline V lookup: CDR1 SGHDT, CDR2 YYEEEE. The CDR3 loop spans 12 amino acids. The CDR3 nucleotides are TGTGCCAGCAGCTACCGGACAGACGAAGCTTTCTTT. Protein product: CASSYRTDEAFF. Full variable domain (outside the CDR3, taken from reference TRBV5-6 and TRBJ1-1): DAGVTQSPTHLIKTRGQQVTLRCSPKSGHDTVSWYQQALGQGPQFIFQYYEEEERQRGNFPDRFSGHQFPNYSSELNVNALLLGDSALYLCASSYRTDEAFFGQGTRLTVV.

This clonotype was recorded only once. V and J are TRBV12-3 or TRBV12-4 and TRBJ2-1; D may correspond to TRBD1 or TRBD2 (5 bases each). TRBJ2-7 explains the end of the DNA better; the J call may be wrong. The CDR3 runs to 13 residues. Written as DNA, the CDR3 is TGTGCCAGCAGTTTTGGGACCTACAATGAGCAGTACTTC. Protein product: CASSFGTYNEQYF.

This chain joins TRBV6-5 and TRBJ2-2; 8 bases align to TRBD2. Germline CDR1 and CDR2: MNHEY and SVGAGI. This CDR3 has 15 residues. J gave up 6 bases and V 2 bases, and 5 bases lay outside the gene matches. The DNA for the CDR3 is TGTGCCAGCAGTTACGGTCGGGAGGGCCCCGGGGAGCTGTTTTTT. Translated: CASSYGREGPGELFF.

At least ten counts were recorded for this clonotype. Compared with germline, one end of the junction differs, possibly owing to a read error. The chain employs TRBV5-1 and TRBJ2-3, with D maybe TRBD1 (6 bases). The CDR3 length is 14 residues. CDR1 and CDR2 from the germline V gene are SGHRS and YFSETQ. CDR3 DNA sequence: TGTGCCAGCTCACCCGGACAGTCCACAGATACGCAGTATTTT. Encoded protein: CASSPGQSTDTQYF.

V gene TRBV30 combines with J gene TRBJ1-6; no reliable D call. CDR1 is GTSNPN, CDR2 SVGIG, per germline (reference sequence). The ends were cut back, 0 bases at V and 3 bases at J, with 3 bases in the middle. This CDR3 contains 13 residues. CDR3 in DNA: TGTGCCTGGAGTGTAAACTATAATTCACCCCTCCACTTT. Translation gives CAWSVNYNSPLHF.

The gene calls are TRBV6-1 and TRBJ1-6; possible D gene TRBD1, 5 bases. Trimming removed 6 bases from V and 7 bases from J, with 16 bases in between. In germline, CDR1 is MNHNS, CDR2 SASEGT. This CDR3 has 15 amino acids. CDR3 loop: CASSPTPGYNSPLHF. CDR3 bases: TGTGCCAGCAGCCCGACCCCAGGGTACAATTCACCCCTCCACTTT.

Concerning this clonotype itself: One junction end disagrees with the germline gene, perhaps due to a read error. The rearrangement joins TRBV3-1 to TRBJ2-1, with TRBD2 matching over 7 bases. CDR1 is LGHDT, CDR2 YNNKEL, per germline (reference sequence). CDR3 size: 13 residues. The CDR3 region has the DNA TGTGCCAGCAGCCAAGGGTTTGGGGCGGGGGTGGTCTTC. This gives the protein CASSQGFGAGVVF.

This clonotype was seen a few times. The V gene is TRBV28, the J gene TRBJ2-1, with 7 bases aligning to TRBD2. CDR1 MDHEN and CDR2 SYDVKM come from the germline V gene. J gave up 2 bases and V 7 bases, and 8 bases lay outside the gene matches. The CDR3 runs to 15 residues. The CDR3 DNA follows: TGTGCCAGCAACTTGGATCGGGGGGCCTACAATGAGCAGTTCTTC. It yields the protein CASNLDRGAYNEQFF.

This chain uses TRBV4-2 with TRBJ2-1; 10 bases agree with TRBD1. V lost 1 base, J lost 5 bases, and 8 bases stayed unmatched. The CDR3 runs to 17 residues. Germline CDR1 reads LGHNA; CDR2 reads YNFKEQ. CDR3 bases: TGTGCCAGCAGCCAAGTACCGGGACAGGGGAGGGACAATGAGCAGTTCTTC. Translated, it gives CASSQVPGQGRDNEQFF.

This clonotype was found a few times. V gene TRBV6-1 combines with J gene TRBJ2-7; 8 bases line up with TRBD2. Germline trimming cut 6 bases from V and 2 bases from J; bases unmatched to any gene: 6. Per germline, CDR1 MNHNS and CDR2 SASEGT. The length of the CDR3 is 14 residues. The CDR3 DNA follows: TGTGCCAGCAGGTTCCTTAGCGGGGCCTACGAGCAGTACTTC. It is translated as CASRFLSGAYEQYF.

This clonotype was detected ten times or more. The chain carries TRBV5-1 and TRBJ1-1, with 9 bases fitting TRBD1. V lost 3 bases, J lost 5 bases, and 11 bases stayed unmatched. The CDR3 spans 16 residues. Germline lookup yields CDR1 SGHRS and CDR2 YFSETQ. The CDR3 protein is CASSWKTGTGRTEAFF. CDR3 coding DNA: TGCGCCAGCAGCTGGAAAACTGGGACAGGGAGGACTGAAGCTTTCTTT.

Only a few counts were recorded for this clonotype. The chain is built from TRBV6-1 and TRBJ2-7; D is possibly TRBD1 (6 bases). Trimming left V 5 bases short and J 1 base short, with 18 bases between. From germline, CDR1 is MNHNS and CDR2 SASEGT. The CDR3 consists of 16 residues. The CDR3 nucleotides are TGTGCCAGCAGTACCCGGACGGCGAGGGGGTCCTACGAGCAGTACTTC. Translation gives CASSTRTARGSYEQYF.

This clonotype came up a few times. The chain is built from TRBV9 and TRBJ2-2; possibly TRBD2 for D (6 bases). The CDR3 spans 16 residues. V lost 0 bases and J 2 bases, leaving 11 bases between the germline ends. Germline CDR1 SGDLS, CDR2 YYNGEE. The chain's CDR3 is CASSVGTSLNTGELFF. The DNA of the CDR3 is TGTGCCAGCAGCGTAGGCACTAGCCTTAACACCGGGGAGCTGTTTTTT.